These 5 T cell receptor beta chains were all obtained from the same sample, sequenced in a study of T cell responses to AZD1222 COVID-19 vaccine. Profiled with immunoSEQ multiplex PCR; TCRdb holds only in-frame clones, not every one. The sample carries roughly 200,000 clones, about 89% recorded once. Sequences were derived from peripheral blood, sampled 28 days after the second AZD1222 dose. The source is an adult who received the AZD1222 COVID-19 vaccine.

The chain joins TRBV5-1 to TRBJ1-2; 7 bases line up with TRBD1. The CDR3 contains 13 residues. The germline V gene has CDR1 SGHRS and CDR2 YFSETQ. V lost 2 bases and J lost 8; bases outside the gene matches: 6. DNA for the CDR3: TGCGCCAGCAGCTTTAGTACAGGGGAAGGCTACACCTTC. Amino acid sequence: CASSFSTGEGYTF. Based on the CDR3 plus reference TRBV5-1 and TRBJ1-2, the full variable domain is KAGVTQTPRYLIKTRGQQVTLSCSPISGHRSVSWYQQTPGQGLQFLFEYFSETQRNKGNFPGRFSGRQFSNSRSEMNVSTLELGDSALYLCASSFSTGEGYTFGSGTRLTVV.

This clone is a singleton in its sample. The genes are TRBV12-3 or TRBV12-4 and TRBJ2-7; 8 bases agree with TRBD1. CDR3 size: 13 residues. Trimming at V came to 5 bases and at J to 8 bases, leaving 8 bases not matched to a gene. CDR3 protein: CASSTDDRGKQYF. CDR3 in DNA: TGTGCCAGCAGTACCGATGACAGGGGAAAGCAGTACTTC.

The V call is TRBV5-6, the J call TRBJ2-7; 14 positions agree with TRBD2. Trimming took 5 bases from V and 5 from J; bases not matched to a gene: 3. The CDR3 covers 14 residues. Germline V gives CDR1 SGHDT, CDR2 YYEEEE. CDR3 nucleotide sequence: TGTGCCAGCAGGGGACTAGCGGGAGTGGACGAGCAGTACTTC. Its translation is CASRGLAGVDEQYF.

The CDR3 nucleotides read TGTGCCAGTAGAACGGACAGGGTGGTTGGTGGCTACACCTTC. It specifies CASRTDRVVGGYTF. This chain links TRBV19 with TRBJ1-2, with 8 nucleotides matching TRBD1. CDR3 size: 14 residues. V lost 6 bases to trimming and J lost 7 bases; unmatched junction nucleotides: 10. Per the germline V gene, CDR1 is LNHDA and CDR2 is SQIVND (reference sequence).

The chain has TRBV28 and TRBJ1-5; 10 bases agree with TRBD1. This CDR3 comprises 15 residues. Germline V lookup: CDR1 MDHEN, CDR2 SYDVKM. Unmatched junction bases numbered 4, after V lost 6 bases and J lost 2 bases. The CDR3 reads CASSSGTGGNQPQHF. The CDR3 nucleotides are TGTGCCAGCAGCTCCGGGACAGGGGGCAATCAGCCCCAGCATTTT.